The clone carrying this TCR beta chain was observed at least ten times. Antigen specificity is unknown. These data belong to a study of molecular identifiers for immune sequencing clone quantification. The CDR3 length is 14 residues. Germline V gene sequence: CDR1 SEHNR, CDR2 FQNEAQ (reference sequence). V lost 5 bases, J lost 7 bases, and 16 bases lay in between. General study results and limits: About a million naive cells reportedly did not prevent detection of spiked Jurkat TCR RNA from one cell.

TCRdb used MiXCR to reprocess the PCR reads, holding one entry per CDR3 protein. Counted here are tens of thousands of distinct CDR3 sequences, 15% to 20% occurring once; the ten biggest clones make up about 1.5%. The chain joins TRBV7-9 to TRBJ2-3; the D is unclear. This receptor was taken from a human donor in good health. Some libraries in this study had Jurkat cell RNA spiked in. Source material: naive CD8+ T cells from blood, with Jurkat cell RNA spiked in. The subset was: FACS-sorted CD8+CD4-CCR7+CD45RA+ naive T cells. CDR3 nucleotides: TGTGCCAGCAGCCGTTCCCTAGAAACTAATACGCAGTATTTT. Encoded protein: CASSRSLETNTQYF.